This is a list of T cell receptor beta chains from one sample in a study of regulatory T cells in long-lasting Graves disease. TCRdb called the multiplex PCR reads again in MiXCR, with one record for every CDR3 protein. The sample carries 200,000 to 250,000 distinct CDR3 sequences, roughly 18% recorded once. These data are also associated with another study on T cells in Graves' hyperthyroidism and ophthalmopathy.

This specimen consisted of peripheral blood mononuclear cells (PBMCs), obtained at new diagnosis, from a patient treated with antithyroid drugs. The receptors derive from a young woman with Graves disease. Both conserved end residues are trimmed from each CDR3.

v_call,cdr3_length,cdr3_aa
TRBV6-1,14,ASRSPGTGERNTIY
TRBV6-5,13,ASSYSGGVSYEQY
TRBV19,15,ASSTSVRGSYNSPLH
TRBV4-2,14,AGSQEFSGATYEQY
TRBV30,15,AWKRGQGAQEGNTIY
TRBV18,11,ASSPGTARGYT
TRBV20-1,14,SASRPGLAKGNEQF
TRBV7-8,12,ASRTGTADLAQY
TRBV14,10,HHRGRDYGYT
TRBV6-2/TRBV6-3,13,ASSYSGQGSYEQY
TRBV19,14,ASSMRQGATKNIQY
TRBV3-1,11,ASVRKGSWGYT
TRBV30,11,AWSRGRLEKLF
TRBV2,9,ALKGGPEAF
TRBV20-1,11,SARDRRGWEAF
TRBV7-9,15,ASSLRRGRGSQETQY
TRBV20-1,9,SVAGNYGYT
TRBV28,11,ASSLPGLGGYT
TRBV11-3,14,ASSLVGTGTYNEQF
TRBV4-1,13,ASSQEPGNGSPLH
TRBV3-1,14,ASSLRRGAGTDTQY
TRBV12-3/TRBV12-4,13,ASSSGQTLGNERF
TRBV5-1,14,ASSPTGVGDGYGYT
TRBV30,10,AWRQGSQPQH
TRBV15,12,ATSRGTGGNEQF
TRBV5-1,12,ASSRPGQGTEAF
TRBV7-9,12,ASSPPGQGSGYT
TRBV30,12,AWSVNLLNTEAF
TRBV7-9,17,ASSYIFSSPGQGGYGYT